The T cell receptor beta chain under discussion was sequenced for a study of OX40 agonist ivuxolimab in advanced cancers. Study as a whole: As their treatment, patients were administered ivuxolimab, an agonistic anti-OX40 (CD134) antibody. Hepatocellular carcinoma, melanoma, renal cell or head and neck cancer was diagnosed in the dose-escalation patients.

From germline, CDR1 is SGHTS and CDR2 YDEGEE. Trimming left V 4 bases short and J 3 bases short, with 13 bases between. The CDR3 length is 15 residues. Notes on this clone: The antigen remains unidentified.

Produced via immunoSEQ multiplex PCR; TCRdb's table is partial and in-frame only. The top ten hold roughly 0.66% of the sample, which has about 100,000 clones, more than 85% seen once. Study-level results: Compared with CD4+, CD8+ T cells on average had more expanded clones.

The starting material was CD4+ or CD8+ T cells sorted from blood, obtained in a trial of the OX40 agonist ivuxolimab. This sequence joins TRBV5-8 and TRBJ2-2; D is undetermined. This clonotype originated in an adult with an advanced solid tumor such as melanoma, head and neck, liver or kidney cancer. In DNA, the CDR3 is TGTGCCAGCAGCCGGGCGCCTGGGGACACCGGGGAGCTGTTTTTT. It yields the protein CASSRAPGDTGELFF.